Here is one T cell receptor beta chain with its context. Its cognate antigen is unknown. V gave up 3 bases and J gave up 5 bases, with 16 bases separating them. In germline, CDR1 is SGHDN, CDR2 FVKESK. This CDR3 is 15 amino acids long. The data originate from a study of T-cell memory formation after mild COVID-19. The study, taken as a whole, reports: Day 15 to 85 contracting clones showed balanced CD4/CD8; later expanders leaned CD4+. There were some responding clones in pre-infection memory, which suggested that cross-reactive memory had joined.

TCRdb fed the 5' RACE reads into MiXCR, producing one record per CDR3 protein. This table holds fewer than 400,000 distinct CDR3 sequences, about 15% found once. This rearrangement joins TRBV14 to TRBJ2-5; weak D call: TRBD2 (6 bases). Sequencing was performed on PBMCs or a T cell subset sorted from them (not recorded which). The sequence derives from a man younger than 35 who had mild COVID-19 (a few samples of this study predate the infection). Cell type and time point are not known. CDR3 in DNA: TGTGCCAGCAGCCATGGGGCGCGGGGCCCCGAGACCCAGTACTTC. Translating gives CASSHGARGPETQYF.